The 9 T cell receptor beta chains given below trace back to one sample, sequenced in a study of OX40 agonist ivuxolimab in advanced cancers. To prepare the library, the immunoSEQ multiplex PCR assay was applied. TCRdb re-hosts the immuneACCESS table, in-frame sequences only. Its copies lack some clones; in the studies checked, an unresolved V gene accounts for under half of them, and the cause for the rest is not known. The sample table lists around 150,000 clones, approximately 94% of them with a count of one. The ten largest make up around 0.31% of the sample. The starting material was CD4+ or CD8+ T cells sorted from blood, obtained in a trial of the OX40 agonist ivuxolimab. Receptor source: an adult with an advanced solid tumor such as melanoma, head and neck, liver or kidney cancer.

The chain employs TRBV7-2 and TRBJ2-3; 7 nucleotides line up with TRBD2. Germline assignment: CDR1 SGHTA and CDR2 FQGNSA. The CDR3 runs 17 residues. With 4 bases clipped from V and 0 bases from J, the junction kept 10 bases outside the gene matches. CDR3 protein: CASSSITGGPSTDTQYF. Here the CDR3 DNA reads TGTGCCAGCAGCTCGATAACGGGGGGACCAAGCACAGATACGCAGTATTTT.

The chain combines TRBV5-1 with TRBJ1-6, with 8 bases aligning to TRBD1. The CDR3 spans 18 residues. With 4 bases clipped from V and 12 bases from J, the junction kept 21 bases outside the gene matches. Germline V gene lookup returns CDR1 SGHRS and CDR2 YFSETQ. CDR3 region: CASSQGTGSRNRQEPLHF. CDR3 sequence (DNA): TGCGCCAGCAGCCAAGGGACAGGCTCTCGGAACCGTCAGGAACCCCTCCACTTT.

The V call is TRBV7-2, the J call TRBJ1-3, with no clear D. V lost 8 bases and J lost 0, with 14 bases in between. Germline-derived CDR1 and CDR2 are SGHTA and FQGNSA. This CDR3 region has 15 residues. The CDR3 loop reads CASLPQVLSGNTIYF. CDR3 bases: TGTGCCAGCTTGCCCCAGGTCCTCTCTGGAAACACCATATATTTT.

This clone was observed a few times. V gene TRBV2 combines with J gene TRBJ1-2; no clear D gene. Germline loops: CDR1 SNHLY, CDR2 FYNNEI. This CDR3 has 13 amino acids. The V end lost 6 bases, the J end lost 6 bases, and 14 bases lay between the germline ends. The CDR3, as DNA: TGTGCCAGCAGCAGACCTGCGGTAAATGGCTACACCTTC. Translation: CASSRPAVNGYTF.

This clone was seen only once. V and J are TRBV7-2 and TRBJ1-1, with 7 bases matching TRBD1. V shed 5 bases, J shed 0 bases, and the junction held 9 bases outside the gene matches. This CDR3 is built from 16 residues. Germline-derived CDR1 and CDR2 are SGHTA and FQGNSA. This chain's CDR3 is CASSRDRVGLNTEAFF. In DNA form, the CDR3 reads TGTGCCAGCAGCCGAGACAGGGTAGGGTTGAACACTGAAGCTTTCTTT.

V is TRBV2 and J is TRBJ2-3, with D possibly TRBD2 on 6 matching bases. V lost 1 base and J lost 4, with 12 bases in between. The germline V gene has CDR1 SNHLY and CDR2 FYNNEI. CDR3 length: 15 amino acids. The CDR3 bases are TGTGCCAGCAGTGAAGAGGCTAGCGCCGCAGATACGCAGTATTTT. Translated, it gives CASSEEASAADTQYF.

This chain connects TRBV4-3 to TRBJ2-7; D not resolved. V was trimmed by 6 bases and J by 0 bases, leaving 12 bases between them. Germline V gives CDR1 LGHNA, CDR2 YSLEER. This CDR3 spans 14 amino acids. CDR3 amino acids: CASSRSPSSYEQYF. In DNA form, the CDR3 reads TGCGCCAGCAGTAGGAGCCCGAGCTCCTACGAGCAGTACTTC.

The chain combines TRBV7-2 with TRBJ1-3; D possibly corresponds to TRBD1 (6 bases). Germline values: CDR1 SGHTA, CDR2 FQGNSA. Trimming left V 5 bases short and J 2 bases short, with 10 bases between. The CDR3 spans 14 residues. This CDR3 is CASSPGVTGNTIYF. In DNA, the CDR3 is TGTGCCAGCAGCCCAGGGGTGACTGGAAACACCATATATTTT.

This chain links TRBV18 with TRBJ2-7; TRBD2 is a possible D gene (6 bases). In germline, CDR1 is KGHSH, CDR2 LQKENI. The V end was cut by 6 bases, the J end by 7 bases, with 19 bases between. The CDR3 totals 14 residues. CDR3: CASSPRDFTGEQYF. CDR3 nucleotides: TGTGCCAGCTCCCCCCGGGACTTCACGGGGGAGCAGTACTTC.